Below, one TCR beta chain is given with its context. Distinct nucleotide sequences in the sample also encode this CDR3. V dropped 0 bases and J dropped 0; count of bases not matched to a gene: 3. The CDR3 is 15 amino acids. In germline, CDR1 is SGHNT, CDR2 YYREEE (reference sequence). The data derive from a study of technical replicates of blood from a few donors. Profiling relied on immunoSEQ multiplex PCR, and the TCRdb table lists in-frame clones only, not all of them. This table has more than 90,000 clones, approximately 95% appearing once. This TCR came from a human donor in good health. This sequence joins TRBV5-4 and TRBJ2-7; 7 bases are shared with TRBD2. Sequences were obtained from T cells isolated from PBMCs. Here the CDR3 DNA reads TGTGCCAGCAGCTTGGAGGCGGGGGTCTCCTACGAGCAGTACTTC. Translated: CASSLEAGVSYEQYF. The variable domain in full, completed from reference TRBV5-4 and TRBJ2-7, reads ETGVTQSPTHLIKTRGQQVTLRCSSQSGHNTVSWYQQALGQGPQFIFQYYREEENGRGNFPPRFSGLQFPNYSSELNVNALELDDSALYLCASSLEAGVSYEQYFGPGTRLTVT.